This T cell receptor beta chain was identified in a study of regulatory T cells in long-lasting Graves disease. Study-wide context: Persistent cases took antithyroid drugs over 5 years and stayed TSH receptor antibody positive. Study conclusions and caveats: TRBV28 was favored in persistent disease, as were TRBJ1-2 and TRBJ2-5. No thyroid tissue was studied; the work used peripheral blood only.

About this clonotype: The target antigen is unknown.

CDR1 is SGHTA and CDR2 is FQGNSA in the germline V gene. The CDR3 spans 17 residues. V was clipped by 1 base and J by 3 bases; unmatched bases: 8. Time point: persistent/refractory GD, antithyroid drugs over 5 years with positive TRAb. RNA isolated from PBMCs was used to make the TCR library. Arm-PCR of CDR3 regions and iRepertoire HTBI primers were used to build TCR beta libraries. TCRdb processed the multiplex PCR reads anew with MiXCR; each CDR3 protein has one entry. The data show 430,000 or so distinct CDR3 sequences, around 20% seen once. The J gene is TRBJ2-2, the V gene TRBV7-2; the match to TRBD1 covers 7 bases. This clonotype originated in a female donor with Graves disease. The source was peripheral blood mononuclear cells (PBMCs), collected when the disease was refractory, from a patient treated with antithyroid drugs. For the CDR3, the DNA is TGTGCCAGCAGCTTAGTTAAGGGGGCGCCGGACACCGGGGAGCTGTTTTTT. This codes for CASSLVKGAPDTGELFF.